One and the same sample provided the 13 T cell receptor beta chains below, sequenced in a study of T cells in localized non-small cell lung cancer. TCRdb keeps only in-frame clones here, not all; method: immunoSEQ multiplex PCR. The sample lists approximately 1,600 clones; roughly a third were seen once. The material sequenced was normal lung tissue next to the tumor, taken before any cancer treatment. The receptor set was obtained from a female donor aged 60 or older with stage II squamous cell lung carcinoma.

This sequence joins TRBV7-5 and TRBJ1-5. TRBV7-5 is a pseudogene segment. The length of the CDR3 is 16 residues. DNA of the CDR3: TGTGCCAGCAGCGCCGGGATCAGTGTAGGGAATCAGCCCCAGCATTTT. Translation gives CASSAGISVGNQPQHF.

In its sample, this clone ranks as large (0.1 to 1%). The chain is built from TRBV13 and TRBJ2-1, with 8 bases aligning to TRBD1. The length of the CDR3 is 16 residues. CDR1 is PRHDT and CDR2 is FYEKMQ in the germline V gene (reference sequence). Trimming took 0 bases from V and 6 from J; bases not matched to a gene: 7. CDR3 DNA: TGTGCCAGCAGCTTAGGGGGGGACAGGCGTCGCAATGAGCAGTTCTTC. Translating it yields CASSLGGDRRRNEQFF.

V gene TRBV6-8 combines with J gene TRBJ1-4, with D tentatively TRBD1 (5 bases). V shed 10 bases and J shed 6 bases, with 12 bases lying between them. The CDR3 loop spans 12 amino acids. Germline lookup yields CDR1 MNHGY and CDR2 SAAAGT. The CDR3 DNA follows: TGTGCCACCCAGGGTAATGATGAAAAACTGTTTTTT. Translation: CATQGNDEKLFF.

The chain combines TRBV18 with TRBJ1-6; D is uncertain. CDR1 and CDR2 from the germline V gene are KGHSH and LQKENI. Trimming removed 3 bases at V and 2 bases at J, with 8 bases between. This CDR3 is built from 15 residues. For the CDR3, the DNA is TGTGCCAGCTCACCCGAGGGAACCTATAATTCACCCCTCCACTTT. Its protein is CASSPEGTYNSPLHF.

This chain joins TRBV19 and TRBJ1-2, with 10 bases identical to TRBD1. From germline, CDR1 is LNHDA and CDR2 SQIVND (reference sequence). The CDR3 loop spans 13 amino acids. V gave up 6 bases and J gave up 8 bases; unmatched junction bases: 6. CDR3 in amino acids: CASRKGTGDGYTF. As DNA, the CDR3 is TGTGCCAGTAGAAAGGGGACAGGGGACGGCTACACCTTC.

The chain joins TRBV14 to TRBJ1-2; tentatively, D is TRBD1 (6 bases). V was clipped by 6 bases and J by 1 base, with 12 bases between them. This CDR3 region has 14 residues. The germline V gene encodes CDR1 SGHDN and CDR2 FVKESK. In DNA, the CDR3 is TGTGCCAGCAGACTTACAGGGATTAACTATGGCTACACCTTC. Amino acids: CASRLTGINYGYTF.

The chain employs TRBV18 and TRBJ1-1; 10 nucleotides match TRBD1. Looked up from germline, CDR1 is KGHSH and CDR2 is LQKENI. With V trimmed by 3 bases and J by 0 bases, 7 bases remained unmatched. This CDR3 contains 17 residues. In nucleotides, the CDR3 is TGTGCCAGCTCACCCCGACAGGGGGCGTTTATGAACACTGAAGCTTTCTTT. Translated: CASSPRQGAFMNTEAFF.

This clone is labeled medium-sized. CDR3 protein: CASSYSPTGRGDGYTF. The CDR3 DNA sequence: TGTGCCAGCAGTTACTCCCCGACAGGGCGAGGGGATGGCTACACCTTC. The chain recombines TRBV6-8 with TRBJ1-2; 7 nucleotides match TRBD1. The CDR3 covers 16 residues. Germline V CDR1 and CDR2: MNHGY, SAAAGT. V shed 0 bases and J 6 bases; nucleotides not matched to a gene: 10.

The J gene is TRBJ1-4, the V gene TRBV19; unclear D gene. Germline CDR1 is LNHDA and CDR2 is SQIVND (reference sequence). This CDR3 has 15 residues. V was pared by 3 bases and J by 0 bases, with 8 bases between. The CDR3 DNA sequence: TGTGCCAGTAGTATCAGTACAGCAACTAATGAAAAACTGTTTTTT. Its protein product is CASSISTATNEKLFF.

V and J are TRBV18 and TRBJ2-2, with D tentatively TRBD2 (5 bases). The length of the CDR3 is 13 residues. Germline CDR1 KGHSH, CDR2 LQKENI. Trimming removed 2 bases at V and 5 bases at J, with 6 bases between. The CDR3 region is CASSPEGTGELFF. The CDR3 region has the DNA TGTGCCAGCTCACCAGAGGGAACCGGGGAGCTGTTTTTT.

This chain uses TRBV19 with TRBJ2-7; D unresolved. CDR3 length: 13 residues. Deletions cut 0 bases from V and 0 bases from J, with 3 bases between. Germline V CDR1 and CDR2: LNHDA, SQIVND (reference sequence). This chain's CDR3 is CASSIEDSYEQYF. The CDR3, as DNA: TGTGCCAGTAGTATAGAGGACTCCTACGAGCAGTACTTC.

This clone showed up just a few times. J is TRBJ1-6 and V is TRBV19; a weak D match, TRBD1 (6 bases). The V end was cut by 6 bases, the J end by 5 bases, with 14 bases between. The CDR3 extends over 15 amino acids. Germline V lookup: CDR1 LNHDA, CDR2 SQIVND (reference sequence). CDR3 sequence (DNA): TGTGCCAGTAGAGACGGACAGATGAATAATTCACCCCTCCACTTT. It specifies CASRDGQMNNSPLHF.

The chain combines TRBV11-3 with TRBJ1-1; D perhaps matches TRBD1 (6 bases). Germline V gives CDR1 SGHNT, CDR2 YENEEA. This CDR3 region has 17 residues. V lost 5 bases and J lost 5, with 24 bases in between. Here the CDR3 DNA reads TGTGCCAGCAGCCCGGGGGGTCCAGGGGCGGGAGGGACTGAAGCTTTCTTT. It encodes CASSPGGPGAGGTEAFF.